Following are 25 T cell receptor beta chains from one sample sequenced in a study of control samples from healthy donors and cancer patients. Generated by immunoSEQ multiplex PCR, the TCRdb table keeps only in-frame clones and is missing some. The table has some 140,000 clones, roughly nine tenths seen once; the top ten hold roughly 8.7%. Sequenced sample: blood. These receptors were obtained from a woman aged 25-40 years in good health.

The rearrangement links TRBV2 to TRBJ2-7, with 11 bases aligning to TRBD2. The CDR3 covers 14 residues. V lost 9 bases and J lost 0; bases outside the gene matches: 4. CDR1 and CDR2 from the germline V gene are SNHLY and FYNNEI. The DNA of the CDR3 is TGTGCCAGACAGGGACTAGCGGACTCCTACGAGCAGTACTTC. This encodes CARQGLADSYEQYF. The entire variable domain, with the rest obtained from reference TRBV2 and TRBJ2-7, is as follows: EPEVTQTPSHQVTQMGQEVILRCVPISNHLYFYWYRQILGQKVEFLVSFYNNEISEKSEIFDDQFSVERPDGSNFTLKIRSTKLEDSAMYFCARQGLADSYEQYFGPGTRLTVT.

The genes are TRBV2 and TRBJ2-3; 8 bases align to TRBD2. CDR1 SNHLY and CDR2 FYNNEI come from the germline V gene. This CDR3 spans 14 amino acids. V dropped 8 bases and J dropped 3; count of bases not matched to a gene: 7. CDR3 loop: CASRAGEGTDTQYF. The CDR3 DNA follows: TGTGCCAGCCGAGCGGGAGAGGGTACAGATACGCAGTATTTT.

The V gene is TRBV4-1, the J gene TRBJ1-1, with no clear D. The germline gives CDR1 MGHRA, CDR2 YSYEKL. The V end lost 2 bases, the J end lost 0 bases, and 13 bases lay between the germline ends. CDR3 length: 16 amino acids. This CDR3 reads CASSQPIVGMNTEAFF. The DNA of the CDR3 is TGCGCCAGCAGCCAACCTATAGTCGGTATGAACACTGAAGCTTTCTTT.

The chain carries TRBV28 and TRBJ1-2; D remains ambiguous. V was trimmed by 2 bases and J by 8 bases, leaving 15 bases between them. This CDR3 has 14 residues. CDR1 MDHEN and CDR2 SYDVKM come from the germline V gene. The CDR3 nucleotides read TGTGCCAGCAGTTTAGCCTACCGAACGGGGGGCTACACCTTC. Residues: CASSLAYRTGGYTF.

This clone appeared once. This chain joins TRBV18 and TRBJ1-2; D might be TRBD1 (6 bases). The germline V gene encodes CDR1 KGHSH and CDR2 LQKENI. The CDR3 covers 14 residues. Trimming pared 6 bases from V and 4 bases from J, leaving 15 bases between. The DNA of the CDR3 is TGTGCCAGCTCGTCGGGAGGGGGAGGCTATGGCTACACCTTC. It is translated as CASSSGGGGYGYTF.

The chain combines TRBV5-1 with TRBJ2-1; no reliable D call. CDR1 is SGHRS and CDR2 is YFSETQ in the germline V gene. V gave up 4 bases and J gave up 4 bases, with 9 bases separating them. The CDR3 totals 13 residues. Here the CDR3 DNA reads TGCGCCAGCAGCATCACAGATTACAATGAGCAGTTCTTC. It translates to CASSITDYNEQFF.

The chain combines TRBV7-7 with TRBJ2-1; the match to TRBD2 covers 15 bases. The germline gives CDR1 SSHAT, CDR2 FNYEAQ (reference sequence). V shed 5 bases and J 8 bases; nucleotides not matched to a gene: 7. The CDR3 runs to 16 residues. CDR3 residues: CASSPGLAGGNYEQFF. CDR3 in DNA: TGTGCCAGCAGCCCGGGACTAGCGGGAGGTAACTATGAGCAGTTCTTC. The whole variable domain, remainder taken from reference TRBV7-7 and TRBJ2-1, is GAGVSQSPRYKVTKRGQDVTLRCDPISSHATLYWYQQALGQGPEFLTYFNYEAQPDKSGLPSDRFSAERPEGSISTLTIQRTEQRDSAMYRCASSPGLAGGNYEQFFGPGTRLTVL.

This clone has a single count. The chain carries TRBV11-2 and TRBJ1-1; perhaps TRBD1 as D (5 bases). The CDR3 is made up of 14 amino acids. V shed 5 bases and J shed 1 base, with 11 bases lying between them. Looked up from germline, CDR1 is SGHAT and CDR2 is FQNNGV. The CDR3 region is CASSQGAQNTEAFF. The CDR3 nucleotides are TGTGCCAGCAGCCAAGGGGCGCAGAACACTGAAGCTTTCTTT.

The count of this clone is one. V gene TRBV9 combines with J gene TRBJ2-3, with TRBD2 matching 7 bases. CDR3 length: 16 amino acids. CDR1 is SGDLS, CDR2 YYNGEE, per germline. V shed 0 bases and J 0 bases; nucleotides not matched to a gene: 4. CDR3 DNA: TGTGCCAGCAGCGTAGCTGGGGGGGTGAGCACAGATACGCAGTATTTT. It specifies CASSVAGGVSTDTQYF.

This clone was detected once. This sequence joins TRBV2 and TRBJ1-4; no clear D gene. V lost 5 bases to trimming and J lost 8 bases, with 9 bases between them. The CDR3 is made up of 12 amino acids. Germline V lookup: CDR1 SNHLY, CDR2 FYNNEI. CDR3 in amino acids: CASSRASEKLFF. Here the CDR3 DNA reads TGTGCCAGCAGTCGGGCGTCGGAAAAACTGTTTTTT.

The genes are TRBV28 and TRBJ1-3, with 7 bases matching TRBD1. Germline CDR1 is MDHEN and CDR2 is SYDVKM. J lost 3 bases, V lost 6 bases, and 5 bases had no gene match. CDR3 length: 14 amino acids. CDR3 coding DNA: TGTGCCAGCAGCCCCAGGGGGTATGGAAACACCATATATTTT. Translated, it gives CASSPRGYGNTIYF.

The CDR3 loop reads CAGRSAAGAYEQYF. Here the CDR3 DNA reads TGTGCCGGCCGGAGCGCGGCGGGGGCCTACGAGCAGTACTTC. The chain has TRBV28 and TRBJ2-7, with 7 bases identical to TRBD2. This CDR3 is built from 14 residues. The V gene's germline CDR1 is MDHEN and CDR2 SYDVKM. V lost 11 bases, J lost 2 bases, and 12 bases stayed unmatched.

The chain recombines TRBV2 with TRBJ1-1; 9 positions match TRBD1. The germline CDR1 and CDR2 sequences are SNHLY and FYNNEI. With 9 bases clipped from V and 5 bases from J, the junction kept 4 bases outside the gene matches. The CDR3 runs to 12 residues. The CDR3 sequence is CARGQGLTEAFF. In DNA, the CDR3 is TGTGCCAGAGGACAGGGGCTTACTGAAGCTTTCTTT. Full variable domain (missing parts from reference TRBV2 and TRBJ1-1): EPEVTQTPSHQVTQMGQEVILRCVPISNHLYFYWYRQILGQKVEFLVSFYNNEISEKSEIFDDQFSVERPDGSNFTLKIRSTKLEDSAMYFCARGQGLTEAFFGQGTRLTVV.

The gene calls are TRBV5-1 and TRBJ2-6; TRBD1 might be the D (6 bases). Germline V gene lookup returns CDR1 SGHRS and CDR2 YFSETQ. V dropped 2 bases and J dropped 2 bases, with 8 bases sitting between them. The CDR3 has 15 amino acids. Here the CDR3 reads CASSLNRAGANVLTF. CDR3 nucleotide sequence: TGCGCCAGCAGCTTAAACAGGGCTGGGGCCAACGTCCTGACTTTC.

This chain joins TRBV7-8 and TRBJ2-1, with 8 bases identical to TRBD1. Germline trimming cut 5 bases from V and 4 bases from J; bases unmatched to any gene: 7. The CDR3 extends over 15 amino acids. The germline CDR1 and CDR2 sequences are SGHVS and FQNEAQ. The CDR3 nucleotides read TGTGCCAGCAGCCACGACAGGGGAGAATACAATGAGCAGTTCTTC. Encoded protein: CASSHDRGEYNEQFF.

The V call is TRBV12-5, the J call TRBJ2-1, with D perhaps being TRBD1 or TRBD2 (5 bases each). CDR1 is LGHNT, CDR2 FRNRAP, per germline. CDR3 length: 16 amino acids. Trimming shortened V by 0 bases and J by 0 bases, and 9 bases separated the two germline ends. The CDR3 region is CASGLVLGTSYNEQFF. The CDR3 DNA is TGTGCTAGTGGTTTGGTACTCGGGACCTCCTACAATGAGCAGTTCTTC.

This rearrangement joins TRBV5-4 to TRBJ1-1, with D possibly being TRBD1 (6 bases). The V gene lost 4 bases and the J gene lost 4 bases, with 23 bases spanning the gap. Germline V gives CDR1 SGHNT, CDR2 YYREEE (reference sequence). The CDR3 contains 17 residues. CDR3 protein: CASSPEVTGGWSTEAFF. The CDR3 DNA reads as TGTGCCAGCAGCCCAGAGGTGACAGGCGGCTGGAGCACTGAAGCTTTCTTT.

The chain couples TRBV28 to TRBJ2-1, with 10 bases aligning to TRBD1. Trimming cost V 5 bases and J 3 bases; bases outside gene matches: 4. This CDR3 spans 15 amino acids. Germline assignment: CDR1 MDHEN and CDR2 SYDVKM. DNA for the CDR3: TGTGCCAGCAGTCCAAGGACAGGGGGCTACAATGAGCAGTTCTTC. Its protein product is CASSPRTGGYNEQFF.

The chain links TRBV5-1 to TRBJ2-5, with D tentatively TRBD2 (7 bases). Germline lookup yields CDR1 SGHRS and CDR2 YFSETQ. V was pared by 5 bases and J by 4 bases, with 21 bases between. The CDR3 consists of 16 residues. DNA for the CDR3: TGCGCCAGCAGACAACAGTGGGGGGGGCTCGGAGAGACCCAGTACTTC. This translates into CASRQQWGGLGETQYF.

The V and J genes are TRBV2 and TRBJ2-7; 8 bases match TRBD1. V lost 5 bases and J lost 2; bases outside the gene matches: 5. From germline, CDR1 is SNHLY and CDR2 FYNNEI. The CDR3 loop spans 14 amino acids. The CDR3 loop is CASSMTGAPYEQYF. Here the CDR3 DNA reads TGTGCCAGCAGTATGACAGGGGCCCCCTACGAGCAGTACTTC. Full variable domain (outside the CDR3, taken from reference TRBV2 and TRBJ2-7): EPEVTQTPSHQVTQMGQEVILRCVPISNHLYFYWYRQILGQKVEFLVSFYNNEISEKSEIFDDQFSVERPDGSNFTLKIRSTKLEDSAMYFCASSMTGAPYEQYFGPGTRLTVT.

The sample holds one count of this clone. This chain joins TRBV5-6 and TRBJ2-7; D is uncertain. CDR1 is SGHDT, CDR2 YYEEEE, per germline. Trimming left V 2 bases short and J 3 bases short, with 15 bases between. The CDR3 is 15 amino acids. In nucleotides, the CDR3 is TGTGCCAGCAGCTTAAGTTTAGGCCGTGGCTACGAGCAGTACTTC. Translation gives CASSLSLGRGYEQYF.

The V and J genes are TRBV19 and TRBJ2-1, with TRBD2 matching over 10 bases. The CDR3 consists of 15 residues. The V segment lost 4 bases and the J segment 11 bases; nucleotides outside the gene matches: 11. CDR1 and CDR2 (germline): LNHDA, SQIVND (reference sequence). The CDR3: CASSKWTSGSQQQFF. The CDR3, as DNA: TGTGCCAGTAGTAAGTGGACTAGCGGTTCCCAGCAGCAGTTCTTC.

The chain carries TRBV15 and TRBJ1-2; D remains unclear. Germline V gene lookup returns CDR1 LNHNV and CDR2 YYDKDF (reference sequence). The CDR3 runs to 13 residues. The germline V and J ends were trimmed by 4 bases and 2 bases, with 8 bases remaining between them. The CDR3 loop reads CATSTADNYGYTF. Written as DNA, the CDR3 is TGTGCCACCAGCACGGCCGACAACTATGGCTACACCTTC.

J is TRBJ2-7 and V is TRBV27; TRBD1 matches 7 bases. The V gene's germline CDR1 is MNHEY and CDR2 SMNVEV (reference sequence). The length of the CDR3 is 14 residues. Trimming took 5 bases from V and 2 from J; bases not matched to a gene: 6. Here the CDR3 reads CASSHRDRTYEQYF. The CDR3 DNA reads TGTGCCAGCAGTCATCGGGACAGAACCTACGAGCAGTACTTC.

The chain links TRBV21-1 to TRBJ1-5. TRBV21-1 is a pseudogene segment. This CDR3 has 13 residues. CDR3 sequence: CASSKDSNQPQHF. The CDR3 region has the DNA TGTGCCAGCAGCAAAGACAGCAATCAGCCCCAGCATTTT.